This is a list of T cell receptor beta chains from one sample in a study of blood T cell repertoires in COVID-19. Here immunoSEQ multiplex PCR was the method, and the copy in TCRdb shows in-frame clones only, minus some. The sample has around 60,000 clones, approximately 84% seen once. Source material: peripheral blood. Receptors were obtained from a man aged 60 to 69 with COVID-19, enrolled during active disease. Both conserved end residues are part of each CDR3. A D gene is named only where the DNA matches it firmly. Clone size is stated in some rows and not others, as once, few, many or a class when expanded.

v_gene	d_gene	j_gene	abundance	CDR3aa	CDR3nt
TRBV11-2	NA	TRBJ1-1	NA	CASSLQGGNTEAFF	TGTGCCAGCAGCTTACAAGGGGGGAACACTGAAGCTTTCTTT
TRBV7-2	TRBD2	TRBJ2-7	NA	CASSLVATSTGAYEQYF	TGTGCCAGCAGCTTAGTGGCGACTAGCACCGGGGCTTACGAGCAGTACTTC
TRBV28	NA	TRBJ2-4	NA	CASSLSGALAKNIQYF	TGTGCCAGCAGTTTATCAGGCGCCTTAGCCAAAAACATTCAGTACTTC
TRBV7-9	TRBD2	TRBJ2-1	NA	CASSSGLSGGPNEQFF	TGTGCCAGCAGCTCCGGTCTAAGCGGGGGGCCCAATGAGCAGTTCTTC
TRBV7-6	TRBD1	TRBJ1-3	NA	CASSLFRDSPGNTIYF	TGTGCCAGCAGCTTATTCCGGGACAGCCCTGGAAACACCATATATTTT
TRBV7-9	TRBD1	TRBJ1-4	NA	CASSPQTGWDEKLFF	TGTGCCAGCAGCCCCCAGACAGGGTGGGATGAAAAACTGTTTTTT
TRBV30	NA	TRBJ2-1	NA	CAWSVKGPFYNEQFF	TGTGCCTGGAGTGTAAAGGGGCCATTCTACAATGAGCAGTTCTTC
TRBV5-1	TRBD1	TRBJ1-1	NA	CASSTDGQGGTEAFF	TGCGCCAGCAGCACAGACGGACAGGGGGGCACTGAAGCTTTCTTT
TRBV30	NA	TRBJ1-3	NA	CAWSPSRTSSGNTIYF	TGTGCCTGGAGTCCCTCTAGGACAAGCTCTGGAAACACCATATATTTT
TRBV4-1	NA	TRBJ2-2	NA	CASSQALGQKTNTGELFF	TGCGCCAGCAGCCAAGCTCTTGGACAAAAAACAAACACCGGGGAGCTGTTTTTT
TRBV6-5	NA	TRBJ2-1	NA	CASSRTPAYNEQFF	TGTGCCAGCAGCCGGACACCAGCCTACAATGAGCAGTTCTTC
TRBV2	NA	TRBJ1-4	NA	CASSEESELFF	TGTGCCAGCAGTGAAGAATCGGAACTGTTTTTT
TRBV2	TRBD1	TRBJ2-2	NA	CASSGQGAGNTGELFF	TGTGCCAGCTCTGGACAGGGGGCGGGGAACACCGGGGAGCTGTTTTTT
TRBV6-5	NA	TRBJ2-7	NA	CASTRYGGSYEQYF	TGTGCCAGCACCCGGTACGGCGGCTCCTACGAGCAGTACTTC
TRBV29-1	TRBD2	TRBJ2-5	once	CSVEDYKLAGGQETQYF	TGCAGCGTTGAAGATTATAAGCTAGCGGGGGGGCAAGAGACCCAGTACTTC
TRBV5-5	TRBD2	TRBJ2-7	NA	CASSPTGLAGTYEQYF	TGTGCCAGCAGCCCGACGGGGCTAGCGGGAACCTACGAGCAGTACTTC
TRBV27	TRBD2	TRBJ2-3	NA	CASSSWTSGGAGDTQYF	TGTGCCAGCAGTTCATGGACTAGCGGGGGGGCTGGAGATACGCAGTATTTT
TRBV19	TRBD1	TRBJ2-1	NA	CASSPRTGIYNEQFF	TGTGCCAGTAGTCCTCGGACAGGGATCTACAATGAGCAGTTCTTC
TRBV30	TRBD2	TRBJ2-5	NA	CAWNPGTRGEETQYF	TGTGCCTGGAATCCCGGGACTAGGGGTGAAGAGACCCAGTACTTC
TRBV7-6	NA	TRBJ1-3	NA	CASSLSGSSGNTIYF	TGTGCCAGCAGCTTAAGTGGGAGCTCTGGAAACACCATATATTTT
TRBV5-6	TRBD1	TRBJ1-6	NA	CASSLWTGRSPLHF	TGTGCCAGCAGCTTATGGACAGGGCGGTCACCCCTCCACTTT
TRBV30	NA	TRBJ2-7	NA	CAWNPGGYEQYF	TGTGCCTGGAATCCGGGTGGCTACGAGCAGTACTTC
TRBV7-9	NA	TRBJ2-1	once	CASSLGAGSHNEQFF	TGTGCCAGCAGCTTAGGAGCAGGTTCCCACAATGAGCAGTTCTTC
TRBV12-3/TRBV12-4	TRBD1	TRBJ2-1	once	CASSFQQGAEQFF	TGTGCCAGCAGTTTCCAACAGGGGGCTGAGCAGTTCTTC
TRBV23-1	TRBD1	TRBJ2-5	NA	CASSQTRDRSTQETQYF	TGCGCCAGCAGTCAAACGCGGGACAGGTCAACCCAAGAGACCCAGTACTTC
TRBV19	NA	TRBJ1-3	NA	CASSIVRQFSGNTIYF	TGTGCCAGTAGTATAGTACGACAGTTCTCTGGAAACACCATATATTTT
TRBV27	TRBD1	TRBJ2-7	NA	CASSSGTGGYEQYF	TGTGCCAGCAGTTCCGGGACAGGGGGCTACGAGCAGTACTTC
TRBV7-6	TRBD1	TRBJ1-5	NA	CASSSYPKWDRTIIPQHF	TGTGCCAGCAGCTCCTACCCCAAATGGGACAGGACAATCATCCCCCAGCATTTT
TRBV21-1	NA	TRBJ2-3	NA	CASSNQRTGATDTQYF	TGTGCCAGCAGCAACCAAAGGACAGGAGCCACAGATACGCAGTATTTT
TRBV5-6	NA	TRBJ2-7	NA	CASSLDRLYEQYF	TGTGCCAGCAGCTTGGACAGGCTCTACGAGCAGTACTTC
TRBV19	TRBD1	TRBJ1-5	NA	CASSILTGDQPQHF	TGTGCCAGTAGTATACTAACAGGGGATCAGCCCCAGCATTTT
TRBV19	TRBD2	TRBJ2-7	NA	CASSGRTSGAYEQYF	TGTGCCAGTAGTGGACGGACTAGCGGGGCCTACGAGCAGTACTTC
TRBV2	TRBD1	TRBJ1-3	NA	CASSAPTGTAGNTIYF	TGTGCCAGCAGTGCCCCAACCGGGACAGCTGGAAACACCATATATTTT
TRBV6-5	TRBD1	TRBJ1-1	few	CASSSGTANTEAFF	TGTGCCAGCAGCTCCGGGACAGCTAACACTGAAGCTTTCTTT
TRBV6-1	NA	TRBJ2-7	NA	CASSEVGSSSYEQYF	TGTGCCAGCAGTGAAGTAGGTAGCAGCTCCTACGAGCAGTACTTC
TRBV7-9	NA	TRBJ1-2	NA	CASSGQGSGYTF	TGTGCCAGCAGCGGGCAGGGGTCTGGCTACACCTTC
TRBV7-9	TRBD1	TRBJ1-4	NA	CASSLTGTGHEKLFF	TGTGCCAGCAGCTTAACCGGGACAGGCCATGAAAAACTGTTTTTT
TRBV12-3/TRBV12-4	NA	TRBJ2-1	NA	CASSTDSGIEQFF	TGTGCCAGCAGTACCGACAGTGGAATTGAGCAGTTCTTC
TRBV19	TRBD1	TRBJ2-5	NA	CASSLPGQNQETQYF	TGTGCCAGTAGTCTACCGGGACAGAACCAAGAGACCCAGTACTTC
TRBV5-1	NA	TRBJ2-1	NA	CASRETQGPNEQFF	TGCGCCAGCAGGGAAACACAGGGCCCAAATGAGCAGTTCTTC
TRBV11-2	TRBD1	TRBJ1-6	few	CASSTRTGWGNSPLHF	TGTGCCAGCAGCACCCGGACAGGGTGGGGTAATTCACCCCTCCACTTT
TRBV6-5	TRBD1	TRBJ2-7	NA	CASRLGQGIYEQYF	TGTGCCAGCAGACTAGGACAGGGAATTTACGAGCAGTACTTC
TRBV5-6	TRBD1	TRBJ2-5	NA	CASSFGTGSETQYF	TGTGCCAGCAGCTTTGGGACAGGGTCTGAGACCCAGTACTTC
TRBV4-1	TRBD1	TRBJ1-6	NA	CASSRSRVRGPSPLHF	TGCGCCAGCAGCCGAAGTCGGGTCAGGGGGCCTTCACCCCTCCACTTT
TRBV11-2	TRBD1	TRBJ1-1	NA	CASSYRDRGLGGTEAFF	TGTGCCAGCAGCTACCGGGACAGGGGGCTCGGAGGCACTGAAGCTTTCTTT
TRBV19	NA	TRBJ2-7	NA	CASSPGGGLREQYF	TGTGCCAGTAGTCCCGGGGGAGGACTACGTGAGCAGTACTTC
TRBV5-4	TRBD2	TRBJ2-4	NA	CASSFGLAGGTDKNIQYF	TGTGCCAGCAGCTTTGGACTAGCGGGAGGGACAGACAAAAACATTCAGTACTTC
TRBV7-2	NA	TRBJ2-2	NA	CASSLNAGSNTGELFF	TGTGCCAGCAGCTTAAACGCAGGGTCTAACACCGGGGAGCTGTTTTTT
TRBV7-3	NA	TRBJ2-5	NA	CASSLTTSETQYF	TGTGCCAGCAGCTTAACAACATCAGAGACCCAGTACTTC